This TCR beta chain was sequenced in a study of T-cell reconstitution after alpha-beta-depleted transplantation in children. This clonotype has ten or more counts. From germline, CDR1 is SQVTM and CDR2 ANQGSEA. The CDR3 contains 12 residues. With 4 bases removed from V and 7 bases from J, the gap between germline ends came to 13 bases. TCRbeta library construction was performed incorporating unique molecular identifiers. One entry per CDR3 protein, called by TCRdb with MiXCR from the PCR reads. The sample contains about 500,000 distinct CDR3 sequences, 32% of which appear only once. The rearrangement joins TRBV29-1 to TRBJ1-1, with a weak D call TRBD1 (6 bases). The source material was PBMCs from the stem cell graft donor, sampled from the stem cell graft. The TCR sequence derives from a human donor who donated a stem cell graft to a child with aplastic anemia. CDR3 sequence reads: CSVARGTDEAFF. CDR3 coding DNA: TGCAGCGTTGCCAGGGGCACGGATGAAGCTTTCTTT.